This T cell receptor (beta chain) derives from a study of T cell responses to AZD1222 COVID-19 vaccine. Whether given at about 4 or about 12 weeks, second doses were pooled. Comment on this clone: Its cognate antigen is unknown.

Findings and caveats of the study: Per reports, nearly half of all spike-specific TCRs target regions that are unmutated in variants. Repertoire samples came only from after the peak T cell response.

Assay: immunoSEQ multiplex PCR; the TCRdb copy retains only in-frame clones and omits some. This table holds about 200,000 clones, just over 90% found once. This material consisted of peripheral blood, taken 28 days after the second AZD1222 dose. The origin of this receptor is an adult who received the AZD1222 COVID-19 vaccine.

In DNA, the CDR3 is TGTGCCAGCAGTCTGGACAGTCACAAGGAGACCCAGTACTTC. This encodes CASSLDSHKETQYF. The rearrangement links TRBV28 to TRBJ2-5, with D possibly TRBD1 on 6 matching bases. Germline CDR1 is MDHEN and CDR2 is SYDVKM. Deletions cut 5 bases from V and 5 bases from J, with 15 bases between. The CDR3 has 14 amino acids. Full variable domain (rest looked up from reference TRBV28 and TRBJ2-5): DVKVTQSSRYLVKRTGEKVFLECVQDMDHENMFWYRQDPGLGLRLIYFSYDVKMKEKGDIPEGYSVSREKKERFSLILESASTNQTSMYLCASSLDSHKETQYFGPGTRLLVL.